Below are 13 T cell receptor beta chains sequenced from a single sample in a study of OX40 agonist ivuxolimab in advanced cancers. TCRdb keeps only in-frame clones here, not all; method: immunoSEQ multiplex PCR. The data contain 75,000 to 90,000 clones, around 85% of them seen just once; the ten biggest clones take up about 2.3%. The sample consisted of CD4+ or CD8+ T cells sorted from blood, taken in a trial of the OX40 agonist ivuxolimab. These receptors were taken from an adult with an advanced solid tumor such as melanoma, head and neck, liver or kidney cancer.

This chain uses TRBV9 with TRBJ2-3; unclear D gene. The CDR3 extends over 11 amino acids. In germline, CDR1 is SGDLS, CDR2 YYNGEE. Trimming shortened V by 7 bases and J by 1 base, and 4 bases separated the two germline ends. The CDR3 region is CASGRTDTQYF. CDR3 DNA sequence: TGTGCCAGCGGCCGCACAGATACGCAGTATTTT. Based on the CDR3 plus reference TRBV9 and TRBJ2-3, the full variable domain is DSGVTQTPKHLITATGQRVTLRCSPRSGDLSVYWYQQSLDQGLQFLIQYYNGEERAKGNILERFSAQQFPDLHSELNLSSLELGDSALYFCASGRTDTQYFGPGTRLTVL.

The rearrangement links TRBV5-4 to TRBJ2-5; possible D gene TRBD1, 6 bases. Germline V gene sequence: CDR1 SGHNT, CDR2 YYREEE (reference sequence). Trimming took off 1 base at V and 4 bases at J, with 8 bases between the two ends. The CDR3 spans 13 residues. CDR3 bases: TGTGCCAGCAGCTTGATACAGGGAGAGACCCAGTACTTC. This encodes CASSLIQGETQYF.

The V gene is TRBV27, the J gene TRBJ2-3, with TRBD2 identical over 7 bases. The trim removed 2 bases at V and 4 bases at J, leaving 3 bases unmatched. Germline CDR1 reads MNHEY; CDR2 reads SMNVEV (reference sequence). The CDR3 extends over 14 amino acids. The CDR3 bases are TGTGCCAGCAGTTTAGGGGGGGTCGCAGATACGCAGTATTTT. Its translation is CASSLGGVADTQYF.

V gene TRBV2 combines with J gene TRBJ2-1, with TRBD1 identical over 7 bases. Trimming cost V 8 bases and J 5 bases; bases outside gene matches: 6. The CDR3 covers 13 residues. CDR1 is SNHLY, CDR2 FYNNEI, per germline. CDR3 residues: CASRRQGHNEQFF. CDR3 bases: TGTGCCAGCCGACGACAGGGCCACAATGAGCAGTTCTTC.

V gene TRBV10-3 combines with J gene TRBJ2-1; 11 nucleotides agree with TRBD1. The CDR3 spans 14 residues. Trimming took 11 bases from V and 9 from J; bases not matched to a gene: 12. Germline V gene sequence: CDR1 ENHRY, CDR2 SYGVKD. CDR3 in DNA: TGTGCCGCCTCCCTGGACAGGGGGCAGGGTGAGCAGTTCTTC. Protein sequence: CAASLDRGQGEQFF.

The gene calls are TRBV28 and TRBJ2-6, with TRBD1 identical over 9 bases. Unmatched junction bases numbered 6, after V lost 6 bases and J lost 0 bases. The germline CDR1 and CDR2 sequences are MDHEN and SYDVKM. CDR3 length: 17 amino acids. CDR3 in DNA: TGTGCCAGCAGAGGGACAGGGAGTCCCTCTGGGGCCAACGTCCTGACTTTC. It codes for CASRGTGSPSGANVLTF.

This clone came up once. V gene TRBV20-1 combines with J gene TRBJ2-1; the D gene could be TRBD1 or TRBD2 (5 bases each). Trimming took off 7 bases at V and 8 bases at J, with 12 bases between the two ends. Per the germline V gene, CDR1 is DFQATT and CDR2 is SNEGSKA (reference sequence). The CDR3 loop spans 11 amino acids. The CDR3 is CSGLRGDEQFF. CDR3 sequence (DNA): TGCAGTGGCCTACGAGGGGATGAGCAGTTCTTC.

The chain uses TRBV5-1 and TRBJ1-2, with 11 bases that match TRBD1. Germline CDR1 SGHRS, CDR2 YFSETQ. The CDR3 length is 13 residues. V shed 4 bases and J 8 bases; nucleotides not matched to a gene: 4. The CDR3 here is CASSPGQGEGYTF. The CDR3 nucleotides are TGCGCCAGCAGCCCGGGACAGGGGGAAGGCTACACCTTC.

CDR3 in amino acids: CASSQDGTGYTEAFF. The CDR3 nucleotides read TGCGCCAGCAGCCAAGATGGGACAGGATACACTGAAGCTTTCTTT. V and J are TRBV4-1 and TRBJ1-1, with 8 nucleotides matching TRBD1. Per germline, CDR1 MGHRA and CDR2 YSYEKL. CDR3 size: 15 residues. The J segment lost 3 bases and the V segment lost 0 bases, leaving 3 bases of the junction unmatched.

V is TRBV5-1 and J is TRBJ1-4, with 7 bases aligning to TRBD1. This CDR3 spans 14 amino acids. V gave up 4 bases and J gave up 5 bases; unmatched junction bases: 5. Germline V gives CDR1 SGHRS, CDR2 YFSETQ. DNA for the CDR3: TGCGCCAGCAGCCCCCGGGACAGCAATGAAAAACTGTTTTTT. Protein sequence: CASSPRDSNEKLFF. Supplemented by reference TRBV5-1 and TRBJ1-4, the full variable domain reads KAGVTQTPRYLIKTRGQQVTLSCSPISGHRSVSWYQQTPGQGLQFLFEYFSETQRNKGNFPGRFSGRQFSNSRSEMNVSTLELGDSALYLCASSPRDSNEKLFFGSGTQLSVL.

The chain employs TRBV28 and TRBJ1-1; D unresolved. Between the trimmed V and J ends, which lost 2 bases and 1 base, there was a span of 5 bases. The CDR3 contains 13 residues. Per the germline V gene, CDR1 is MDHEN and CDR2 is SYDVKM. The CDR3 DNA reads TGTGCCAGCAGTTTAGCGTGGAACACTGAAGCTTTCTTT. Encoded protein: CASSLAWNTEAFF.

V usage is TRBV29-1 and J usage is TRBJ1-4; the D gene is possibly TRBD1 (6 bases). Germline CDR1 is SQVTM and CDR2 is ANQGSEA. There are 13 residues in the CDR3. Trimming removed 6 bases at V and 5 bases at J, with 13 bases between. The CDR3 coding sequence is TGCAGCGTCCTACAGGGCGGGAATGAAAAACTGTTTTTT. Protein product: CSVLQGGNEKLFF. Using reference TRBV29-1 and TRBJ1-4 for the parts outside the CDR3, the full variable domain is SAVISQKPSRDICQRGTSLTIQCQVDSQVTMMFWYRQQPGQSLTLIATANQGSEATYESGFVIDKFPISRPNLTFSTLTVSNMSPEDSSIYLCSVLQGGNEKLFFGSGTQLSVL.

This rearrangement joins TRBV28 to TRBJ1-2, with D perhaps matching TRBD1 (6 bases). The CDR3 is made up of 14 amino acids. Germline V lookup: CDR1 MDHEN, CDR2 SYDVKM. Trimming cost V 7 bases and J 8 bases, with 20 bases left between them. CDR3 amino acids: CASISGQSLYGYTF. The DNA of the CDR3 is TGTGCCAGCATCTCAGGACAGTCCCTCTACGGCTACACCTTC.